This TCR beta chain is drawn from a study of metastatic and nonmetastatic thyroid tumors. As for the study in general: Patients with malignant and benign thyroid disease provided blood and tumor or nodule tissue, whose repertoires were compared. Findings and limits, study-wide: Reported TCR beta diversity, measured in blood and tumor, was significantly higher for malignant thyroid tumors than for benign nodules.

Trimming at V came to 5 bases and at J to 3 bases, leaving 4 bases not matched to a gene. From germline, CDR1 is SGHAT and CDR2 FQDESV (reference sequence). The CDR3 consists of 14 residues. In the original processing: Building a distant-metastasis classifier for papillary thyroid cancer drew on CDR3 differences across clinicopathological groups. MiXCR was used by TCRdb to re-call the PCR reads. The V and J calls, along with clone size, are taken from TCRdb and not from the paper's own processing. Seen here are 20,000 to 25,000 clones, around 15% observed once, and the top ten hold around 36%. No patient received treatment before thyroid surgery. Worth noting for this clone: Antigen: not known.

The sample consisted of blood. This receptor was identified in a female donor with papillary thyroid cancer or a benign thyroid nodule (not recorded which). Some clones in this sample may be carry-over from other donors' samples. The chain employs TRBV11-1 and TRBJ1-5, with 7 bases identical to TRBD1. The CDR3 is CASSLGQDNQPQHF. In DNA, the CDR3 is TGTGCCAGCAGCCTCGGACAGGACAATCAGCCCCAGCATTTT.